The next 4 T cell receptor beta chains were all read from a single sample in a study of beta chain features in type 1 diabetes. Sequenced material consisted of expressed TCRB transcripts (all of the isolated RNA was reverse transcribed). This table comes from immunoSEQ multiplex PCR, and its TCRdb copy is limited to in-frame clones, with some not included. The sample shows around 190,000 clones, less than 15% of them seen only once. Sequenced sample: central memory CD4+ T cells from blood. All receptors come from a woman aged 18-29 years in good health.

The genes are TRBV30 and TRBJ2-2; no reliable D call. Trimming shortened V by 7 bases and J by 7 bases, and 10 bases separated the two germline ends. Looked up from germline, CDR1 is GTSNPN and CDR2 is SVGIG (reference sequence). The CDR3 loop spans 11 amino acids. CDR3 amino acids: CAFEVGGELFF. The CDR3 DNA is TGTGCCTTCGAGGTGGGCGGGGAGCTGTTTTTT.

This clone has more than one count but fewer than ten. Other DNA sequences within the sample encode an identical CDR3. The chain recombines TRBV7-8 with TRBJ1-2; TRBD1 matches 8 bases. The trim removed 1 base at V and 5 bases at J, leaving 3 bases unmatched. Germline V gives CDR1 SGHVS, CDR2 FQNEAQ. The length of the CDR3 is 14 residues. The CDR3 protein is CASSLGDRGYGYTF. In nucleotides, the CDR3 is TGTGCCAGCAGCTTAGGCGACAGGGGTTATGGCTACACCTTC.

This clone occurred a few times. This rearrangement joins TRBV11-2 to TRBJ1-1, with no clear D. In germline, CDR1 is SGHAT, CDR2 FQNNGV. Between the trimmed V and J ends, which lost 4 bases and 8 bases, there was a span of 11 bases. The CDR3 has 12 residues. The CDR3 here is CASSSTSGEAFF. The DNA of the CDR3 is TGTGCCAGCAGCTCCACCTCAGGAGAAGCTTTCTTT.

This clone was seen repeatedly, ten times or more. The DNA of the CDR3 is TGTGCCAGCAGCCAAGACCAAGCGGGAGTAAACACCGGGGAGCTGTTTTTT. Protein sequence: CASSQDQAGVNTGELFF. This rearrangement joins TRBV4-2 to TRBJ2-2; TRBD2 aligns across 8 bases. V lost 0 bases to trimming and J lost 2 bases; unmatched junction nucleotides: 5. Germline V CDR1 and CDR2: LGHNA, YNFKEQ. CDR3 length equals 17 residues.